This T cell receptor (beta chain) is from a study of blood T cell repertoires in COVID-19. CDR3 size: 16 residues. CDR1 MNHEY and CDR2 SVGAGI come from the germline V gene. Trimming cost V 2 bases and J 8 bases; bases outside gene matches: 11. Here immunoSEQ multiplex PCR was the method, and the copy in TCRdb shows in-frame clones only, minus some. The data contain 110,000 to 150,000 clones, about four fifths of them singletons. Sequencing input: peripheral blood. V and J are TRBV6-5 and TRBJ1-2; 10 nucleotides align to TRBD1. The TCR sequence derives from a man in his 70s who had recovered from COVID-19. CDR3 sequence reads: CASSYSWTGGLRGYTF. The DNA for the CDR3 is TGTGCCAGCAGTTACAGCTGGACAGGGGGGTTGAGGGGCTACACCTTC.